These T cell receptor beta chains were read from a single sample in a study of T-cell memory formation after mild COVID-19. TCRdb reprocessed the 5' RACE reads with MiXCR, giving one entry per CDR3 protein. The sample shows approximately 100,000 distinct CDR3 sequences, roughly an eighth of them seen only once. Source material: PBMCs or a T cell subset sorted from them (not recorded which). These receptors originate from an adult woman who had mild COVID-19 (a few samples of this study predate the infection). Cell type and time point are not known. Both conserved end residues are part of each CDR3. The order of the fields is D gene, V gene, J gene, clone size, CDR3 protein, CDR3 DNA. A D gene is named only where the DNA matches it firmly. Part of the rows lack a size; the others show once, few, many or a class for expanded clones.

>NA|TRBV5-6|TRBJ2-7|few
CASSLGQYEQYF
TGTGCCAGCAGCTTGGGACAATACGAGCAGTACTTC
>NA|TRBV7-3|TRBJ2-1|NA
CASSLVSGGNEQFF
TGTGCCAGCAGCTTAGTCTCAGGAGGCAATGAGCAGTTCTTC
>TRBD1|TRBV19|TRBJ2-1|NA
CASSRQGARDEQFF
TGTGCCAGTAGTAGACAGGGGGCGCGTGATGAGCAGTTCTTC
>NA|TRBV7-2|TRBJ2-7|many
CASRPGRVSHEQYF
TGTGCCAGCAGACCTGGACGGGTGTCCCACGAGCAGTACTTC
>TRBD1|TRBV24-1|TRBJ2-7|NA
CATSDRGGTGTYEQYF
TGTGCCACCAGTGACCGTGGGGGGACAGGGACCTACGAGCAGTACTTC
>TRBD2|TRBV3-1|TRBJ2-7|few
CASSQMTSGAYEQYF
TGTGCCAGCAGCCAAATGACTAGCGGGGCTTACGAGCAGTACTTC
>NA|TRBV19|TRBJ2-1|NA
CASSMLDTYNEQFF
TGTGCCAGTAGTATGCTGGACACCTACAATGAGCAGTTCTTC
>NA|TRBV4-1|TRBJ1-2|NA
CASSQVGQGLNYGYTF
TGCGCCAGCAGCCAAGTGGGACAAGGGCTCAACTATGGCTACACCTTC
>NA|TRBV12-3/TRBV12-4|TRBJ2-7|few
CASSLLGEALLYEQYF
TGTGCCAGCAGTCTGTTGGGGGAGGCCCTTCTCTACGAGCAGTACTTC
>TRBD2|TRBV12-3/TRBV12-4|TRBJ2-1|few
CASSSTTQLAGYYNEQFF
TGTGCCAGCAGTTCCACGACCCAACTAGCGGGCTACTACAATGAGCAGTTCTTC
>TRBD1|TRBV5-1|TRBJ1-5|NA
CASSLETGGQPQHF
TGCGCCAGCAGCTTGGAAACAGGGGGACAGCCCCAGCATTTT
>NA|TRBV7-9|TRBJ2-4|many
CASSPTGGRWAKNIQYF
TGTGCCAGCAGCCCGACGGGGGGCCGATGGGCCAAAAACATTCAGTACTTC
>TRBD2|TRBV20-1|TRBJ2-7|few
CSASAAEGLAGYYEQYF
TGCAGTGCTAGCGCCGCCGAGGGACTAGCGGGATACTACGAGCAGTACTTC
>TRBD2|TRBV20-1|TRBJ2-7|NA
CSARDSLAGVAYEQYF
TGCAGTGCTAGAGACTCCCTAGCGGGAGTCGCCTACGAGCAGTACTTC
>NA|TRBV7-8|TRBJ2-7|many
CASSLAGDYEQYF
TGTGCCAGCAGCTTAGCGGGGGATTACGAGCAGTACTTC
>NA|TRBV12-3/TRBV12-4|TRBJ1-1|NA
CASTTGGNTEAFF
TGTGCCAGTACGACTGGAGGGAACACTGAAGCTTTCTTT
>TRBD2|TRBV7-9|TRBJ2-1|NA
CASSSGLAWNEQFF
TGTGCCAGCAGCTCTGGACTAGCTTGGAATGAGCAGTTCTTC
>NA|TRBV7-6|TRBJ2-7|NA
CASSLGETGYEQYF
TGTGCCAGCAGCTTAGGGGAGACTGGCTACGAGCAGTACTTC
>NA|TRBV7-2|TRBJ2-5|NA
CASSFNSLQETQYF
TGTGCCAGCAGCTTTAACAGCCTTCAAGAGACCCAGTACTTC
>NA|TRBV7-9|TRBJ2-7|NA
CASSPPAGAYEQYF
TGTGCCAGCAGCCCCCCAGCGGGCGCCTACGAGCAGTACTTC
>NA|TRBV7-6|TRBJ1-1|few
CASSPPEVNTEAFF
TGTGCCAGCAGCCCCCCTGAAGTGAACACTGAAGCTTTCTTT
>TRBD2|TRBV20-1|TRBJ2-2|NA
CSALWPGGPSTGELFF
TGCAGTGCCCTATGGCCGGGGGGGCCGAGCACCGGGGAGCTGTTTTTT
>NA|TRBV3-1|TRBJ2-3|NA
CASSQVGGLNADTQYF
TGTGCCAGCAGCCAAGTGGGGGGCCTCAACGCAGATACGCAGTATTTT
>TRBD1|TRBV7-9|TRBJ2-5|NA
CASSSRGPETQYF
TGTGCCAGCAGCAGCAGGGGGCCTGAGACCCAGTACTTC
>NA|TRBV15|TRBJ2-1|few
CATSHANEQFF
TGTGCCACCAGTCACGCGAATGAGCAGTTCTTC
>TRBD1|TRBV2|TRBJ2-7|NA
CASSDQDYTGGYF
TGTGCCAGCAGTGATCAGGACTACACAGGGGGTTACTTC